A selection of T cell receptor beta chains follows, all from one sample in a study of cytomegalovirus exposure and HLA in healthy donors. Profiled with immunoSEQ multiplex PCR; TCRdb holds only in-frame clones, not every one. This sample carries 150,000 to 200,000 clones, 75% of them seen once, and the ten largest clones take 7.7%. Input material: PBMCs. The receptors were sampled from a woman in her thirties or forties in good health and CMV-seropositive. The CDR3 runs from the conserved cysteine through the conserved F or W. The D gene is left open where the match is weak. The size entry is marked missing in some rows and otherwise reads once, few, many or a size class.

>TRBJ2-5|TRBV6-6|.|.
CASSHPTFMETQYF
TGTGCCAGCAGCCACCCTACCTTTATGGAGACCCAGTACTTC
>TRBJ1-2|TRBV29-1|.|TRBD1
CSVDDRGANYGYTF
TGCAGCGTTGACGACAGGGGAGCTAACTATGGCTACACCTTC
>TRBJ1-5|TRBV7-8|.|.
CASSLVGGYNQPQHF
TGTGCCAGCAGCTTAGTCGGGGGATACAATCAGCCCCAGCATTTT
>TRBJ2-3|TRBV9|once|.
CASSERFGAGTDTQYF
TGTGCCAGCAGCGAGCGTTTTGGGGCTGGCACAGATACGCAGTATTTT
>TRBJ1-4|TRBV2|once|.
CASSPDRYPEKLFF
TGTGCCAGCAGCCCCGACAGGTATCCTGAAAAACTGTTTTTT
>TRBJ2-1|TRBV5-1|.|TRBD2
CASSLRTSGGYNEQFF
TGCGCCAGCAGCTTACGGACTAGCGGGGGGTACAATGAGCAGTTCTTC
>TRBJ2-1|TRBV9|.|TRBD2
CASGEGAASGRTSYNEQFF
TGTGCCAGCGGCGAAGGTGCCGCTAGCGGGAGAACATCCTACAATGAGCAGTTCTTC
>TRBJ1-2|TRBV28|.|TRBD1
CASSADRDYGYTF
TGTGCCAGCAGTGCGGACAGGGACTATGGCTACACCTTC
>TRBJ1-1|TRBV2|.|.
CASSVRWGRSEAFF
TGTGCCAGCAGTGTAAGGTGGGGGAGGAGTGAAGCTTTCTTT
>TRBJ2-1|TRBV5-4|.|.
CASSLVGLEQFF
TGTGCCAGCAGCTTGGTGGGACTTGAGCAGTTCTTC
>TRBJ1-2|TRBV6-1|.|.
CASSEQGRGYTF
TGTGCCAGCAGTGAGCAAGGGAGGGGCTACACCTTC
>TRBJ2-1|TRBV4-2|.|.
CASSQGGVLSYNEQFF
TGTGCCAGCAGCCAAGGGGGGGTATTAAGCTACAATGAGCAGTTCTTC
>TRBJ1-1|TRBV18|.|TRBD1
CASSPRTGSLSGLSNTEAFF
TGTGCCAGCTCACCCAGGACAGGGAGTCTCTCGGGGCTCTCGAACACTGAAGCTTTCTTT
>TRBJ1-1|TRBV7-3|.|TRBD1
CARGTGDVEAFF
TGTGCCAGGGGGACAGGAGACGTTGAAGCTTTCTTT
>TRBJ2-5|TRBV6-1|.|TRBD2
CASRNGRAGGETQYF
TGTGCCAGCAGGAACGGCCGCGCGGGGGGGGAGACCCAGTACTTC
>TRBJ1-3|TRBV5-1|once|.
CASSLGQGNTIYF
TGCGCCAGCAGCTTGGGACAGGGAAACACCATATATTTT
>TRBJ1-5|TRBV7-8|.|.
CASSLGAGSNQPQHF
TGTGCCAGCAGCTTAGGGGCAGGGTCTAATCAGCCCCAGCATTTT
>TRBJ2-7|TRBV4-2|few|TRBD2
CASSQGVAGISYEQYF
TGTGCCAGCAGCCAAGGGGTAGCGGGGATTTCCTACGAGCAGTACTTC
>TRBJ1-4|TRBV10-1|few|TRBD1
CASSENRGGSEKLFF
TGCGCCAGCAGTGAAAACAGGGGAGGTAGCGAAAAACTGTTTTTT
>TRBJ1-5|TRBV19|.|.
CASSRTGDPNQPQQF
TGTGCCAGTAGTAGAACAGGCGACCCCAATCAGCCCCAGCAGTTT
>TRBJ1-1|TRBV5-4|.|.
CASSTGQNTEAFF
TGTGCCAGCAGCACAGGACAGAACACTGAAGCTTTCTTT
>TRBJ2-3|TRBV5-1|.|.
CASSLDPRGRTDTQYF
TGCGCCAGCAGCTTGGACCCCCGGGGAAGAACAGATACGCAGTATTTT